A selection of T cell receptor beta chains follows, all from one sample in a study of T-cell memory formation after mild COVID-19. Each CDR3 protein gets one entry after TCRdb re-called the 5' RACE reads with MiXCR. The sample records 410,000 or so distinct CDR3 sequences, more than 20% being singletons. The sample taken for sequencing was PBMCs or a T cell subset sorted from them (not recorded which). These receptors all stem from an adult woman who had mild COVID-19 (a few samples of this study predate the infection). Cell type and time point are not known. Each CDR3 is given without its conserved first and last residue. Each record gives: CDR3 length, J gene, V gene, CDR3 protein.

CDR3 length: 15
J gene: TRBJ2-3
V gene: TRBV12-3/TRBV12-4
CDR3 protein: ASTSGLAGDLTDTQY

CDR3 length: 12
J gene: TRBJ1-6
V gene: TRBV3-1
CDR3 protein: ASSQTGRDSPLH

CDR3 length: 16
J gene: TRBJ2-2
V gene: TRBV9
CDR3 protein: ASSVARGLASNTGELF

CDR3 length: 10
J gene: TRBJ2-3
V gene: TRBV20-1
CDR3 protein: SGERHTDTQY

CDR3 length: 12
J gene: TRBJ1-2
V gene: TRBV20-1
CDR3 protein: SARGREANYGYT

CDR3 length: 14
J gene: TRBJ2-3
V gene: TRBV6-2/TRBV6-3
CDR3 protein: ASSPMIAASTDTQY

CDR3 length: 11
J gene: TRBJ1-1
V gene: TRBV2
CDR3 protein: ASAVGGLSEAF

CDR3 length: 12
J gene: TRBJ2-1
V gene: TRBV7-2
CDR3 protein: ASSQTGGKGEQF

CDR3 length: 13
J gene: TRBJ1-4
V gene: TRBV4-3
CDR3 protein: ASSQGGRENEKLF

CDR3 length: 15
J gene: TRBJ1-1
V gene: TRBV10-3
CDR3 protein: AISESGGRGLGTEAF

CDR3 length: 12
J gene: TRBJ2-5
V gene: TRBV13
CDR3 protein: ASSSGQALQTQY

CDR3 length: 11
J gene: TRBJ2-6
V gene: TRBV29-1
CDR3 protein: SVRTSGANVLT

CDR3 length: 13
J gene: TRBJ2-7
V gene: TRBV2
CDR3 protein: ASRHTSDRAREQY

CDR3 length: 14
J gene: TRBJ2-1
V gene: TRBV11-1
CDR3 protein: ASRHPGLGKTNEQF

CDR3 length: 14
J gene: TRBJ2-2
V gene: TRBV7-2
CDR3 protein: ASRPPGQGSTGELF

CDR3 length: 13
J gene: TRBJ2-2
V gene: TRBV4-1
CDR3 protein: ASSQGRGDTGELF

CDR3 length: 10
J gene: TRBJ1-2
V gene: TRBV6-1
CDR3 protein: ASSDATYGYT

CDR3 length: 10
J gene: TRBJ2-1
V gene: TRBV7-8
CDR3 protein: ASSPVQYEQF

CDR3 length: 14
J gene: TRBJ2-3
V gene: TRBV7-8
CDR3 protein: ASNTERVPRPDTQY

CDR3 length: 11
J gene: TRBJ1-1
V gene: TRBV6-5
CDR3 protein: ASRVAENTEAF

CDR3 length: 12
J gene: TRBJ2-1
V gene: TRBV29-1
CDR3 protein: SVVLAPYYNEQF

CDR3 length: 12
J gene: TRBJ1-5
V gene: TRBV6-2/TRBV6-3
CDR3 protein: ASSFSGTIPPQH

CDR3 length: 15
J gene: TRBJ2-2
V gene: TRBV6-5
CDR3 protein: ASSLGLAGGYTGELF

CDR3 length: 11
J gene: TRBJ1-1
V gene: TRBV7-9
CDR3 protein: ASSLVANTEAF

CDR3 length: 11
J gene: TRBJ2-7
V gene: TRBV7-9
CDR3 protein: ASSPRQSHPQY

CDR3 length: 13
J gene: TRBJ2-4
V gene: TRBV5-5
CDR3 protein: ASEIGHLAKNIQY

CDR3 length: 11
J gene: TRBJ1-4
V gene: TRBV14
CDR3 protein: ASQAVLNEKLF

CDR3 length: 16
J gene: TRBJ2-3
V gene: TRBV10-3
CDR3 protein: AISESVLKRGRTDTQY

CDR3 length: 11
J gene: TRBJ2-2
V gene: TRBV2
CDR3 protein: ASSEGGSGELF

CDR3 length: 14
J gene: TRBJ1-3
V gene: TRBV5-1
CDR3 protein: ASSYGQGGSGNTIY

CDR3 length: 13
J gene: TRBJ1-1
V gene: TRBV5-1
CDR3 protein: ASTPGGGMNTEAF

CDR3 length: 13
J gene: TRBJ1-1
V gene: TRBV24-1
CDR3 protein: ATSDGQGVNTEAF

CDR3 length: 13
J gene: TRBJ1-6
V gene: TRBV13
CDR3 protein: ASAKAAYLNSPLH

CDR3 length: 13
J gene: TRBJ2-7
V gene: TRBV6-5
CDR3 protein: ASRRGRGGTYEQY

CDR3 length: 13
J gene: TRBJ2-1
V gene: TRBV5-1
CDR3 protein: ASSLTSGGLHEQF

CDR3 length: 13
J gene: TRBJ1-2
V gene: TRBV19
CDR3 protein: ASSHGTNDLYGYT

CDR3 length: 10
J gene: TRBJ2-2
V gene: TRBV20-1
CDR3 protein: SARGITGELF

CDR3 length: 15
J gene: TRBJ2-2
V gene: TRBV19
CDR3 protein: ASSIGGRLPNTGELF

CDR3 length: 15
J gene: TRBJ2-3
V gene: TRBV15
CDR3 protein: ATSRVTGVEGTDTQY

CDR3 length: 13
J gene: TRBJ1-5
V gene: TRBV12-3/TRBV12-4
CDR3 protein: ASSATGTPNQPQH

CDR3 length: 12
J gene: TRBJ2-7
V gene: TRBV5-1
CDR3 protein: ASSLQGVGHEQY

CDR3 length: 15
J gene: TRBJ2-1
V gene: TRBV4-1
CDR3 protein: ASSQDFEGLIYNEQF

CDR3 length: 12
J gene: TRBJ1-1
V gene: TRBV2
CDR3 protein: ASSEGGLSPEAF

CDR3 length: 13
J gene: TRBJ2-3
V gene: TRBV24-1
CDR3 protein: ATMAGRLSTDTQY

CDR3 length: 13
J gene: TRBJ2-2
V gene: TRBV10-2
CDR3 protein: ASTSTLDATGELF

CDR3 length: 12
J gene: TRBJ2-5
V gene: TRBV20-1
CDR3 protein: SAKTGGWRETQY

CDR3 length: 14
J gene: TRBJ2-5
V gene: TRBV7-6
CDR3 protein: ASSPGTSGGRETQY

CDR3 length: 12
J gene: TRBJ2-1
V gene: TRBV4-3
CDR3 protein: ASSHLEGVDEQF

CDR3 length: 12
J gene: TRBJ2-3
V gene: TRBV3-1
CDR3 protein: ASSQTRTGGTQY

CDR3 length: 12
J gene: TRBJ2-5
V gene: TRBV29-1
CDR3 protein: SVLNRGRPETQY

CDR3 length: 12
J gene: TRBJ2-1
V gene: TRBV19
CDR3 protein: ASRIVGAYNEQF

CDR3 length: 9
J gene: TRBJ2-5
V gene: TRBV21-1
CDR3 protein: ASRGRETQY

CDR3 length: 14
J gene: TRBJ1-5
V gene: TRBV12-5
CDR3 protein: ASGFNPSGNDQPQH

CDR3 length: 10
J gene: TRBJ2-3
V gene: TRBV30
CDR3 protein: AWSVPGVTQY